This is a list of T cell receptor beta chains from one sample in a study of T cell clonotyping in hematopoietic cell transplantation. Libraries were prepared by immunoSEQ multiplex PCR; TCRdb keeps only in-frame clonotypes and omits some of them. The sample has 40,000 to 45,000 clones, less than 95% seen once. Sample: peripheral blood mononuclear cells. All receptors come from a woman aged 50 to 60 in good health. Some clones in this sample may be carry-over from other donors' samples. The CDR3 runs from the conserved cysteine through the conserved F or W. The D gene is left open where the match is weak. Expanded clones get a size class; other rows say once, few or many, or leave the size out.

d_gene	abundance	v_gene	j_gene	CDR3nt	CDR3aa
TRBD1	NA	TRBV6-5	TRBJ2-2	TGTGCCAGCAGTTCGGGACAGGCCGCGAACACCGGGGAGCTGTTTTTT	CASSSGQAANTGELFF
NA	NA	TRBV6-4	TRBJ1-2	TGTGCCAGCAGTCCGGACCAAGGAGCCCCCTATGGCTACACCTTC	CASSPDQGAPYGYTF
TRBD2	NA	TRBV5-6	TRBJ2-3	TGTGCCAGCAGCTCGAGCGGGGTCACAGATACGCAGTATTTT	CASSSSGVTDTQYF
TRBD1	NA	TRBV6-1	TRBJ1-1	TGTGCCACCAAAAATGACAGGGGGCACGGCACTGAAGCTTTCTTT	CATKNDRGHGTEAFF
TRBD1	NA	TRBV19	TRBJ1-3	TGTGCCAGCTTCGACAGGGGAAGGGGAAACACCATATATTTT	CASFDRGRGNTIYF
TRBD1	NA	TRBV30	TRBJ2-7	TGTGCCTGGAGTGTATTTGGACAGGAAGAACCCGAGCAGTACTTC	CAWSVFGQEEPEQYF
NA	NA	TRBV9	TRBJ2-1	TGTGCCAGCAGCGTAGGAGGAGAGCAGTTCTTC	CASSVGGEQFF
NA	NA	TRBV10-3	TRBJ2-4	TGTGCCATCAGTGAATATAGGGGCGACATTCAGTACTTC	CAISEYRGDIQYF
TRBD1	NA	TRBV7-2	TRBJ2-3	TGTGCCAGCAGCTCAAGACAGGGGCCAGATACGCAGTATTTT	CASSSRQGPDTQYF
NA	once	TRBV5-4	TRBJ2-3	TGTGCCAGCAGGGGGGACACTTTTAGCACAGATACGCAGTATTTT	CASRGDTFSTDTQYF
TRBD1	NA	TRBV27	TRBJ1-2	TGTGCCAGCAGCTACCGGGACAGGGACTATGGCTACACCTTC	CASSYRDRDYGYTF
NA	once	TRBV5-4	TRBJ2-1	TGTGCCAGCAGTCCCGACAGGCTAAATGAGCAGTTCTTC	CASSPDRLNEQFF
TRBD2	NA	TRBV5-1	TRBJ2-5	TGCGCCAGCAGCTTGAACGGGGGGGCCCCGGAGACCCAGTACTTC	CASSLNGGAPETQYF
NA	NA	TRBV28	TRBJ2-5	TGTGCCAGCAGCGGGTGGCGAGGTCAAGAGACCCAGTACTTC	CASSGWRGQETQYF
TRBD2	NA	TRBV5-1	TRBJ2-5	TGCGCCAGCAGCTTTTCTGGACTAGCCGGAGAGACCCAGTACTTC	CASSFSGLAGETQYF
NA	NA	TRBV7-2	TRBJ1-6	TGTGCCAGCAGCCCAGGCAGCTACTCCTATAATTCACCCCTCCACTTT	CASSPGSYSYNSPLHF
NA	NA	TRBV7-2	TRBJ2-5	TGTGCCAGCAGCTCCGGACGTAGAGAGACCCAGTACTTC	CASSSGRRETQYF
TRBD2	NA	TRBV7-2	TRBJ2-5	TGTGCCAGCACTCCGACTAGCGGGGGAGGGGAGTACCAAGAGACCCAGTACTTC	CASTPTSGGGEYQETQYF
NA	NA	TRBV19	TRBJ1-2	TGTGCCAGTAGAGAGCGGGCATTCTATGGCTACACCTTC	CASRERAFYGYTF
NA	NA	TRBV11-3	TRBJ2-5	TGTGCCAGCAGCGCCAACGGACACGTCCAAGAGACCCAGTACTTC	CASSANGHVQETQYF
NA	NA	TRBV5-8	TRBJ1-5	TGTGCCAGCAGCTTGGGGGGGGCACCTGATCAGCCCCAGCATTTT	CASSLGGAPDQPQHF
NA	NA	TRBV6-6	TRBJ2-7	TGTGCCAGCAGTTATGGGACGGTGCGCGAGCAGTACTTC	CASSYGTVREQYF
NA	NA	TRBV25-1	TRBJ2-7	TGTGCCAGCCAAAATCAGTACTACGAGCAGTACTTC	CASQNQYYEQYF
NA	once	TRBV5-6	TRBJ1-2	TGTGCCAGCAGCTTGCAGTGGCGGGACTACACCTTC	CASSLQWRDYTF
TRBD1	NA	TRBV7-8	TRBJ2-5	TGTGCCAGCAGCTCCGACAGGGGGGAGACCCAGTACTTC	CASSSDRGETQYF
TRBD1	NA	TRBV11-3	TRBJ2-7	TGTGCCAGCAGCTTCGTCGCGGGACAGGGAACCTACGAGCAGTACTTC	CASSFVAGQGTYEQYF
TRBD2	NA	TRBV5-6	TRBJ2-5	TGTGCCAGCAGCTTCGGACTAGCGAAGGAGACCCAGTACTTC	CASSFGLAKETQYF
TRBD2	NA	TRBV5-8	TRBJ2-3	TGTGCCAGCAGGTACAGCGGGGGAGATACGCAGTATTTT	CASRYSGGDTQYF
NA	NA	TRBV4-3	TRBJ1-1	TGCGCCAGCAGCCAAGTTCTGGGGTCTGACACTGAAGCTTTCTTT	CASSQVLGSDTEAFF
NA	NA	TRBV6-1	TRBJ1-4	TGTGCCAGCAGTGAACCCAGGGAGTCGTTTTTT	CASSEPRESFF
NA	NA	TRBV19	TRBJ1-2	TGTGCCAGTAGTATAGCAGCGGCGGTGGTGAATGGCTACACCTTC	CASSIAAAVVNGYTF
TRBD1	NA	TRBV11-3	TRBJ2-3	TGTGCCAGCAGTTCCACAGGACAGGGGACAGATACGCAGTATTTT	CASSSTGQGTDTQYF
TRBD2	NA	TRBV2	TRBJ2-7	TGTGCCAGCAGTGAAGTGGGGCGGGGGAACTACGAGCAGTACTTC	CASSEVGRGNYEQYF